Listed below are T cell receptor beta chains from one sample, sequenced in a study of blood T cell repertoires in COVID-19. Some clones are missing from TCRdb's copy, which holds only in-frame ones; the method was immunoSEQ multiplex PCR. The repertoire holds fewer than 400,000 clones, around 83% seen once, with 2.5% to 3.5% in the top ten. The sample was peripheral blood. The source is a man aged 30-40 years with active or convalescent COVID-19. Both conserved end residues are part of each CDR3. The order of the fields is J gene, D gene, V gene, CDR3 protein. The D gene is left open where the match is weak.

j_call: TRBJ2-2
d_call: -
v_call: TRBV24-1
cdr3_aa: CAASGVAGELFF

j_call: TRBJ2-2
d_call: -
v_call: TRBV3-1/TRBV3-2
cdr3_aa: CATLSGPHTGELFF

j_call: TRBJ2-2
d_call: TRBD2
v_call: TRBV28
cdr3_aa: CASSPRGTGGELFF

j_call: TRBJ2-3
d_call: -
v_call: TRBV5-1
cdr3_aa: CASSPWGGGTDTQYF

j_call: TRBJ1-3
d_call: -
v_call: TRBV14
cdr3_aa: CASSQWRGSGNTIYF

j_call: TRBJ1-1
d_call: -
v_call: TRBV27
cdr3_aa: CASSSPTGLNTEAFF

j_call: TRBJ2-7
d_call: -
v_call: TRBV28
cdr3_aa: CASSLSREKYF

j_call: TRBJ2-1
d_call: TRBD2
v_call: TRBV6-6
cdr3_aa: CASSDSAGASYNEQFF

j_call: TRBJ1-4
d_call: TRBD1
v_call: TRBV6-5
cdr3_aa: CASRGQGAPREKLFF

j_call: TRBJ2-7
d_call: TRBD2
v_call: TRBV30
cdr3_aa: CALGSGAGYEQYF

j_call: TRBJ2-1
d_call: TRBD2
v_call: TRBV3-1/TRBV3-2
cdr3_aa: CASSQDRFSGRPHNEQFF

j_call: TRBJ2-7
d_call: TRBD1
v_call: TRBV4-3
cdr3_aa: CASSQDRQGSYEQYF

j_call: TRBJ1-3
d_call: TRBD1
v_call: TRBV7-9
cdr3_aa: CASSALPGQANSGNTIYF

j_call: TRBJ2-3
d_call: TRBD2
v_call: TRBV7-2
cdr3_aa: CASSLRTSGGETDTQYF

j_call: TRBJ2-5
d_call: TRBD2
v_call: TRBV4-1
cdr3_aa: CASSHGTSAWETQYF

j_call: TRBJ1-4
d_call: -
v_call: TRBV5-1
cdr3_aa: CASSLAGATNEKLFF

j_call: TRBJ2-3
d_call: TRBD2
v_call: TRBV28
cdr3_aa: CAIAKREAREDTQYF